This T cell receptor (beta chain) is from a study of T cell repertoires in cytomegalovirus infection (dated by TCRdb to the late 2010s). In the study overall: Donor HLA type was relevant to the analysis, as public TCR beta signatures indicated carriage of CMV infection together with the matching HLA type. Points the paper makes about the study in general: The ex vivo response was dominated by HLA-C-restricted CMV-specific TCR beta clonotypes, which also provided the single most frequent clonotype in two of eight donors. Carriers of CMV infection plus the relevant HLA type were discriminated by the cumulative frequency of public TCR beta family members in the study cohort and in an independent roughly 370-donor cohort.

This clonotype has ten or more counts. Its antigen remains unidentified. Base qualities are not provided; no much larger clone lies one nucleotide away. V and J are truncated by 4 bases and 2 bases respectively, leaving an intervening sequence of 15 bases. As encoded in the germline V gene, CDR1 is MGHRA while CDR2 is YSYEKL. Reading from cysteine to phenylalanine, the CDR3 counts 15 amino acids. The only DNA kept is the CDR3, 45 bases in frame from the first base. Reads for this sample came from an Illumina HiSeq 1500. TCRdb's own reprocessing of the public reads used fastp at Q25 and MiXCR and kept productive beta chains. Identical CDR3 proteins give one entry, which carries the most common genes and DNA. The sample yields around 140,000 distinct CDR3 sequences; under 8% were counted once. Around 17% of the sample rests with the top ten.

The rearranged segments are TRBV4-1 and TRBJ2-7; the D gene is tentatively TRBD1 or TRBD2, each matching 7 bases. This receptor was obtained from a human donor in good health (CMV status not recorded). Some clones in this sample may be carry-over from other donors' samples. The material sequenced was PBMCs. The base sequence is TGCGCCAGCAGCCGAGAGCAGGGGGGGACCTACGAGCAGTACTTC. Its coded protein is CASSREQGGTYEQYF.